This TCR beta chain comes out of a study of early T cells in non-severe SARS-CoV-2 infection. This CDR3 is built from 17 residues. Per germline, CDR1 MGHRA and CDR2 YSYEKL. J lost 1 base, V lost 1 base, and 4 bases had no gene match. Via MiXCR, TCRdb re-called the 5' RACE reads, giving one row per CDR3 protein. This table holds 60,000 to 75,000 distinct CDR3 sequences, about 10% found once. This clonotype was recorded many times. This clonotype was obtained from an adult who was a healthcare worker with PCR-confirmed SARS-CoV-2 infection or an uninfected control (not recorded which). Specimen: whole blood, collected at baseline. The V and J genes are TRBV4-1 and TRBJ2-5; 12 bases are a match to TRBD2. The CDR3 sequence: CASSQGLAGGSQETQYF. The CDR3 DNA follows: TGCGCCAGCAGCCAAGGGCTAGCGGGGGGGAGCCAAGAGACCCAGTACTTC.